Presented here are 32 T cell receptor beta chains from one specimen sequenced in a study of shared clonotypes between healthy human individuals. Sequencing was performed with immunoSEQ multiplex PCR; in TCRdb, only in-frame clones are kept and a portion is missing. The data contain about 2.3 million clones, approximately 90% of them singletons. The sample consisted of naive CD4+ T cells from PBMCs. Noted subset: CD45RA+ positively selected. The receptors derive from a man in his late teens or twenties in good health. Some clones in this sample may be carry-over from other donors' samples.

The V gene is TRBV7-9, the J gene TRBJ1-2; 7 bases match TRBD1. The CDR3 runs to 16 residues. J lost 7 bases, V lost 0 bases, and 11 bases had no gene match. Germline values: CDR1 SEHNR, CDR2 FQNEAQ (reference sequence). CDR3 loop: CASSLAGGRGALGYTF. The CDR3 bases are TGTGCCAGCAGCTTAGCAGGGGGCAGGGGAGCGCTTGGCTACACCTTC.

The J gene is TRBJ2-5, the V gene TRBV5-1, with 7 bases aligning to TRBD1. The germline gives CDR1 SGHRS, CDR2 YFSETQ. With 2 bases clipped from V and 0 bases from J, the junction kept 4 bases outside the gene matches. The CDR3 is made up of 15 amino acids. CDR3 in DNA: TGCGCCAGCAGCTTACCGGGACAGTACCAAGAGACCCAGTACTTC. It is translated as CASSLPGQYQETQYF.

This chain joins TRBV11-2 and TRBJ2-1; a possible D gene is TRBD1 (5 bases). Germline CDR1 is SGHAT and CDR2 is FQNNGV. The V end lost 5 bases, the J end lost 7 bases, and 9 bases lay between the germline ends. This CDR3 is built from 12 residues. The CDR3 loop is CASSKQGNEQFF. The DNA of the CDR3 is TGTGCCAGCAGCAAGCAGGGTAATGAGCAGTTCTTC.

This chain links TRBV19 with TRBJ2-7; TRBD1 agrees at 7 bases. The CDR3 has 15 amino acids. Germline V lookup: CDR1 LNHDA, CDR2 SQIVND (reference sequence). Germline trimming cut 4 bases from V and 9 bases from J; bases unmatched to any gene: 15. The CDR3 DNA reads TGTGCCAGTAGTAAATCCAGGGGACAGAGGGACGTGCAGTACTTC. Its protein product is CASSKSRGQRDVQYF.

The rearrangement links TRBV25-1 to TRBJ2-7, with 9 positions matching TRBD1. This CDR3 spans 16 amino acids. The trim removed 5 bases at V and 3 bases at J, leaving 11 bases unmatched. The V gene's germline CDR1 is MGHDK and CDR2 SYGVNS. CDR3 loop: CASSPLGQGNFYEQYF. CDR3 in DNA: TGTGCCAGCAGTCCCCTGGGACAGGGAAATTTCTACGAGCAGTACTTC.

With respect to this clone: Other DNA sequences in the same sample also yield this CDR3. The chain recombines TRBV5-1 with TRBJ1-1; D not certain. The germline V gene has CDR1 SGHRS and CDR2 YFSETQ. With 1 base removed from V and 2 bases from J, the gap between germline ends came to 9 bases. The CDR3 extends over 14 amino acids. CDR3 in amino acids: CASSLSPVNTEAFF. The DNA for the CDR3 is TGCGCCAGCAGCTTGAGTCCGGTAAACACTGAAGCTTTCTTT.

Comment on this clone: This sample also contains other DNA sequences that code for the same CDR3. This chain uses TRBV28 with TRBJ1-2; D is undetermined. The CDR3 runs to 13 residues. Germline V gene data show CDR1 as MDHEN and CDR2 as SYDVKM. Trimming stripped 6 bases from V and 2 bases from J, with 10 bases between. The CDR3 bases are TGTGCCAGCAGAGCCGGGATAAACTATGGCTACACCTTC. This encodes CASRAGINYGYTF.

Note on this clone: Within the sample, other DNA sequences also encode this same CDR3. The gene calls are TRBV10-3 and TRBJ2-7; D perhaps matches TRBD2 (6 bases). V was cut by 2 bases and J by 4 bases, with 12 bases left in between. The CDR3 covers 14 residues. Germline CDR1 is ENHRY and CDR2 is SYGVKD. CDR3 residues: CAISEGRGPYEQYF. The CDR3 nucleotides read TGTGCCATCAGTGAGGGGCGGGGCCCATACGAGCAGTACTTC.

The chain couples TRBV5-6 to TRBJ2-3, with D unresolved. CDR3 length: 12 amino acids. V gave up 2 bases and J gave up 10 bases, with 11 bases separating them. CDR1 SGHDT and CDR2 YYEEEE come from the germline V gene. Written as DNA, the CDR3 is TGTGCCAGCAGCTTAAATCCTGGTCCGCAGTATTTT. Protein: CASSLNPGPQYF.

The CDR3 nucleotides read TGCGCCAGCAGCTTGGCCTCGGGGGCCAGCACAGATACGCAGTATTTT. Translated, it gives CASSLASGASTDTQYF. The chain is built from TRBV5-1 and TRBJ2-3, with D perhaps being TRBD1 or TRBD2 (6 bases each). V was clipped by 0 bases and J by 0 bases, with 11 bases between them. Germline CDR1 and CDR2: SGHRS and YFSETQ. CDR3 length: 16 residues. Full variable domain (missing parts from reference TRBV5-1 and TRBJ2-3): KAGVTQTPRYLIKTRGQQVTLSCSPISGHRSVSWYQQTPGQGLQFLFEYFSETQRNKGNFPGRFSGRQFSNSRSEMNVSTLELGDSALYLCASSLASGASTDTQYFGPGTRLTVL.

With respect to this clone: Different DNA sequences within this sample yield the same CDR3. CDR3 region: CASSLVDQETQYF. The CDR3 nucleotides are TGTGCCAGCAGCTTGGTAGATCAAGAGACCCAGTACTTC. The chain employs TRBV5-6 and TRBJ2-5; D is unclear. This CDR3 contains 13 residues. Looked up from germline, CDR1 is SGHDT and CDR2 is YYEEEE. The germline V and J ends were trimmed by 0 bases and 2 bases, with 5 bases remaining between them.

This chain joins TRBV28 and TRBJ1-2; 10 bases fit TRBD1. The CDR3 runs 14 residues. CDR1 MDHEN and CDR2 SYDVKM come from the germline V gene. Losses at the gene ends were 7 bases for V and 5 bases for J; bases not matched to a gene: 7. The CDR3 is CASTLDRGGYGYTF. In DNA form, the CDR3 reads TGTGCCAGCACCTTGGACAGGGGGGGGTATGGCTACACCTTC.

The chain is built from TRBV11-2 and TRBJ2-7; a possible D gene is TRBD1 (7 bases). Germline loops: CDR1 SGHAT, CDR2 FQNNGV. CDR3 size: 15 residues. V lost 5 bases and J lost 9, with 23 bases in between. In nucleotides, the CDR3 is TGTGCCAGCAGCCAGGGGGGTGACGGGTGGGCTGTGCAGTACTTC. This translates into CASSQGGDGWAVQYF.

As regards this clone: Other DNA sequences from this sample encode an identical CDR3 as well. The J gene is TRBJ1-5, the V gene TRBV9; D gene ambiguous. This CDR3 comprises 15 residues. V lost 2 bases and J lost 1, with 10 bases in between. Per germline, CDR1 SGDLS and CDR2 YYNGEE. CDR3 in DNA: TGTGCCAGCAGCGTCGGGCCTGGGAGCAATCAGCCCCAGCATTTT. Amino acid sequence: CASSVGPGSNQPQHF.

J is TRBJ2-1 and V is TRBV5-4; D is possibly TRBD1 or TRBD2 (5 bases each). Germline V CDR1 and CDR2: SGHNT, YYREEE (reference sequence). Trimming shortened V by 4 bases and J by 12 bases, and 17 bases separated the two germline ends. The CDR3 totals 13 residues. As DNA, the CDR3 is TGTGCCAGCAGCCTCACCGGGACCGATGGGCAGTTCTTC. Translation gives CASSLTGTDGQFF. Supplemented by reference TRBV5-4 and TRBJ2-1, the full variable domain reads ETGVTQSPTHLIKTRGQQVTLRCSSQSGHNTVSWYQQALGQGPQFIFQYYREEENGRGNFPPRFSGLQFPNYSSELNVNALELDDSALYLCASSLTGTDGQFFGPGTRLTVL.

The chain employs TRBV6-5 and TRBJ1-1, with D maybe TRBD1 (5 bases). The V end lost 6 bases, the J end lost 2 bases, and 16 bases lay between the germline ends. Germline CDR1 reads MNHEY; CDR2 reads SVGAGI. The CDR3 has 15 amino acids. The CDR3 nucleotides are TGTGCCAGCAGACCCGGGGCGGGTAAAAACACTGAAGCTTTCTTT. This gives the protein CASRPGAGKNTEAFF.

This rearrangement joins TRBV11-1 to TRBJ1-5; D unresolved. The CDR3 is 13 residues long. V shed 1 base and J shed 8 bases, with 9 bases lying between them. Germline-derived CDR1 and CDR2 are SGHAT and FQDESV (reference sequence). The CDR3, as DNA: TGTGCCAGCAGCTTAGGTCCCCGGAAGCCCCAGCATTTT. This codes for CASSLGPRKPQHF.

The rearrangement uses TRBV18 and TRBJ2-3; D may correspond to TRBD1 or TRBD2 (6 bases each). The germline CDR1 and CDR2 sequences are KGHSH and LQKENI. V was cut by 2 bases and J by 6 bases, with 18 bases left in between. The CDR3 spans 16 residues. DNA of the CDR3: TGTGCCAGCTCACCAAGGTCGGCACCGGGGGCCGATACGCAGTATTTT. It is translated as CASSPRSAPGADTQYF.

This chain uses TRBV9 with TRBJ1-1; tentatively, D is TRBD1 (6 bases). Per germline, CDR1 SGDLS and CDR2 YYNGEE. V lost 4 bases and J lost 2, with 24 bases in between. The CDR3 is 18 residues long. CDR3 coding DNA: TGTGCCAGCAGCCATTCTACCGGGACAACGTACTCAAACACTGAAGCTTTCTTT. It yields the protein CASSHSTGTTYSNTEAFF.

V is TRBV6-6 and J is TRBJ1-1; D uncertain. Between the trimmed V and J ends, which lost 2 bases and 2 bases, there was a span of 12 bases. The CDR3 has 15 amino acids. From germline, CDR1 is MNHNY and CDR2 SVGAGI (reference sequence). The CDR3 sequence: CASSYPDPSNTEAFF. In DNA, the CDR3 is TGTGCCAGCAGTTACCCGGACCCCTCTAACACTGAAGCTTTCTTT.

To note about this clone: The sample has other DNA sequences that encode this CDR3 too. This sequence joins TRBV6-5 and TRBJ1-4; D unresolved. V was shortened by 0 bases and J by 4 bases, with 6 bases between the two germline ends. Germline values: CDR1 MNHEY, CDR2 SVGAGI. There are 14 residues in the CDR3. The CDR3, as DNA: TGTGCCAGCAGTTACTCGTTGAATAATGAAAAACTGTTTTTT. This gives the protein CASSYSLNNEKLFF.

This sequence joins TRBV6-4 and TRBJ1-5; D is undetermined. In germline, CDR1 is MRHNA, CDR2 SNTAGT. The V gene lost 6 bases and the J gene lost 1 base, with 13 bases spanning the gap. This CDR3 contains 15 residues. CDR3 region: CASSTGLRSNQPQHF. In nucleotides, the CDR3 is TGTGCCAGCAGCACTGGGTTGAGGAGCAATCAGCCCCAGCATTTT.

The rearrangement uses TRBV7-3 and TRBJ2-1; perhaps TRBD2 as D (6 bases). This CDR3 comprises 16 residues. Trimming left V 0 bases short and J 2 bases short, with 11 bases between. Germline CDR1 SGHTA, CDR2 FQGTGA. CDR3 DNA: TGTGCCAGCAGCTTAACAGCGGGTGGGACCTACAATGAGCAGTTCTTC. Translating it yields CASSLTAGGTYNEQFF.

The chain links TRBV5-1 to TRBJ1-6, with a tentative D call TRBD1 (6 bases). Germline CDR1 reads SGHRS; CDR2 reads YFSETQ. Deletions cut 4 bases from V and 8 bases from J, with 16 bases between. This CDR3 region has 15 residues. CDR3 in DNA: TGCGCCAGCAGCAGCCTACAGGGCACGGATTCACCCCTCCACTTT. This sequence encodes CASSSLQGTDSPLHF.

The chain combines TRBV28 with TRBJ2-1, with 10 bases fitting TRBD2. Trimming cost V 5 bases and J 2 bases; bases outside gene matches: 6. The CDR3 is 16 residues long. The V gene's germline CDR1 is MDHEN and CDR2 SYDVKM. This CDR3 reads CASSPLTSGAYNEQFF. CDR3 coding DNA: TGTGCCAGCAGTCCTCTTACTAGCGGGGCCTACAATGAGCAGTTCTTC.

V gene TRBV18 combines with J gene TRBJ1-1, with unresolved D. The V and J ends lost 9 bases and 1 base respectively, with 18 bases between them. In germline, CDR1 is KGHSH, CDR2 LQKENI. CDR3 size: 15 residues. The CDR3 reads CASLGPAGQNTEAFF. CDR3 nucleotides: TGTGCCAGTCTTGGCCCCGCCGGGCAGAACACTGAAGCTTTCTTT.

In its sample, this clone was seen once. This sequence joins TRBV18 and TRBJ1-1; tentatively, D is TRBD1 (5 bases). Trimming took 6 bases from V and 0 from J, leaving 14 bases between them. This CDR3 has 15 residues. In germline, CDR1 is KGHSH, CDR2 LQKENI. CDR3 amino acids: CASSAAGTLNTEAFF. The CDR3 bases are TGTGCCAGCTCCGCGGCTGGGACCCTGAACACTGAAGCTTTCTTT.

Points on this clone: The sample holds other DNA sequences that translate to the same CDR3. The chain recombines TRBV5-1 with TRBJ2-5, with D uncertain. From germline, CDR1 is SGHRS and CDR2 YFSETQ. Trimming removed 5 bases from V and 2 bases from J, with 7 bases in between. The CDR3 is made up of 12 amino acids. The CDR3 region is CASRRPQETQYF. CDR3 nucleotide sequence: TGCGCCAGCAGGCGACCTCAAGAGACCCAGTACTTC.

The rearrangement joins TRBV7-9 to TRBJ1-4; 7 nucleotides line up with TRBD1. Trimming cost V 2 bases and J 2 bases; bases outside gene matches: 11. Per the germline V gene, CDR1 is SEHNR and CDR2 is FQNEAQ (reference sequence). The CDR3 is 18 residues long. The CDR3 nucleotides are TGTGCCAGCAGCTTACGTCCAGGGGGTGCCCTTACTAATGAAAAACTGTTTTTT. This sequence encodes CASSLRPGGALTNEKLFF.

The chain combines TRBV4-2 with TRBJ2-7; no reliable D call. The CDR3 covers 17 residues. CDR1 and CDR2 (germline): LGHNA, YNFKEQ. V gave up 1 base and J gave up 2 bases, with 18 bases separating them. In nucleotides, the CDR3 is TGTGCCAGCAGCCAAGTGATCGAGTCTTCAGTTCCCTACGAGCAGTACTTC. Translation: CASSQVIESSVPYEQYF.

The genes are TRBV9 and TRBJ1-4, with 9 nucleotides matching TRBD1. V lost 4 bases and J lost 7; bases outside the gene matches: 17. Per germline, CDR1 SGDLS and CDR2 YYNGEE. The length of the CDR3 is 18 residues. This CDR3 reads CASSSEGSGTGNGEKLFF. DNA for the CDR3: TGTGCCAGCAGCTCGGAAGGTTCCGGGACAGGGAATGGTGAAAAACTGTTTTTT.

The CDR3 nucleotides read TGTGCCAGTAGGACAGGTTTGGCATACACTGAAGCTTTCTTT. As protein: CASRTGLAYTEAFF. The V call is TRBV19, the J call TRBJ1-1; a weak D match, TRBD1 (6 bases). The CDR3 runs to 14 residues. Germline V gene data show CDR1 as LNHDA and CDR2 as SQIVND (reference sequence). The V end was cut by 6 bases, the J end by 3 bases, with 14 bases between. The full variable domain, in which reference TRBV19 and TRBJ1-1 provide the parts outside the CDR3, is DGGITQSPKYLFRKEGQNVTLSCEQNLNHDAMYWYRQDPGQGLRLIYYSQIVNDFQKGDIAEGYSVSREKKESFPLTVTSAQKNPTAFYLCASRTGLAYTEAFFGQGTRLTVV.